This T cell receptor (beta chain) emerged from a study of CD8 T cells in Susac syndrome. The germline V gene has CDR1 SGHTA and CDR2 FQGNSA. This CDR3 is built from 13 residues. V was trimmed by 4 bases and J by 5 bases, leaving 11 bases between them. CD8+ and CD4+ T cells circulating in blood were sequenced for TCR beta. RNA totalling about 0.45 to 1 ug underwent reverse transcription with random hexamers. Amplification of TCR beta CDR3 across 54 Vbeta and 13 Jbeta was performed with immunoSEQ multiplex PCR. TCRdb itself ran the immunoSEQ multiplex PCR reads through MiXCR, one entry per CDR3 protein. The sample comprises around 190,000 distinct CDR3 sequences, 90% to 95% of which are singletons, and approximately 0.1% rests with the top ten.

V and J are TRBV7-2 and TRBJ1-2; no firm D call. The clonotype was recovered from a human donor in good health. Sequencing input: CD4+ T cells from PBMCs. The DNA of the CDR3 is TGTGCCAGCAGCTCCCAGATTTCTTATGGCTACACCTTC. Translation: CASSSQISYGYTF.